The T cell receptor beta chain under discussion was sequenced for a study of T cell responses to AZD1222 COVID-19 vaccine. Worth noting for this clone: Its antigen is unknown.

Germline CDR1 is SGHTA and CDR2 is FQGTGA. CDR3 size: 15 residues. After removal of 2 bases from V and 0 bases from J, the junction contained 0 bases not matched to a gene. Study conclusions and caveats: Baseline antibody screening turned up just six seropositive AZD1222 recipients.

Produced via immunoSEQ multiplex PCR; TCRdb's table is partial and in-frame only. There are approximately 150,000 clones in the sample; about 90% occur only once, and approximately 1.8% lies in the top ten. This clonotype was sampled from an adult who received the AZD1222 COVID-19 vaccine. V is TRBV7-3 and J is TRBJ2-3, with TRBD1 matching over 9 bases. Material: peripheral blood, obtained 28 days after the second AZD1222 dose. The CDR3 loop reads CASSLGQGSTDTQYF. The DNA of the CDR3 is TGTGCCAGCAGCTTAGGACAGGGGAGCACAGATACGCAGTATTTT. The full variable domain, rest sourced from reference TRBV7-3 and TRBJ2-3, is GAGVSQTPSNKVTEKGKYVELRCDPISGHTALYWYRQSLGQGPEFLIYFQGTGAADDSGLPNDRFFAVRPEGSVSTLKIQRTERGDSAVYLCASSLGQGSTDTQYFGPGTRLTVL.